This T cell receptor beta chain derives from a study of metastatic and nonmetastatic thyroid tumors. Whole-study context: Malignant thyroid and benign thyroid patients provided blood and tumor or nodule tissue whose repertoires were compared.

TCRdb recomputed clones from the PCR reads via MiXCR. This table holds 30,000 to 40,000 clones, over 25% found once. The germline CDR1 and CDR2 sequences are SGHTA and FQGNSA. This CDR3 spans 14 amino acids. Trimming pared 1 base from V and 5 bases from J, leaving 9 bases between. Until they underwent thyroid surgery, no patient had received any treatment. V is TRBV7-2 and J is TRBJ1-5; D remains ambiguous. Sample: blood. The TCR was taken from a female donor with papillary thyroid cancer or a benign thyroid nodule (not recorded which). Some clones in this sample may be carry-over from other donors' samples. The CDR3 coding sequence is TGTGCCAGCAGCTTAGTGTCGGTCGATCAGCCCCAGCATTTT. Encoded protein: CASSLVSVDQPQHF.